What follows describes a single TCR beta chain. The data originate from a study of T cell responses to AZD1222 COVID-19 vaccine. Repertoires were generated with immunoSEQ multiplex PCR, while TCRdb's copy carries only in-frame clones and drops some. The table shows 100,000 or so clones, with 80% to 95% occurring only once. The CDR3 is made up of 14 amino acids. The V end was cut by 5 bases, the J end by 3 bases, with 13 bases between. The germline V gene encodes CDR1 LNHNV and CDR2 YYDKDF (reference sequence). The clonotype comes from an adult who received the AZD1222 COVID-19 vaccine. This specimen was peripheral blood, taken 28 days after the second AZD1222 dose. The chain is built from TRBV15 and TRBJ1-1, with a weak D call TRBD1 (5 bases). CDR3 amino acids: CATSRRRGYTEAFF. The CDR3 region has the DNA TGTGCCACCAGCCGGAGGAGGGGATACACTGAAGCTTTCTTT.